The 17 T cell receptor beta chains in this list originate from one sample, sequenced in a study of identical twins. TCRdb analysed the 5' RACE reads with MiXCR anew, one entry per CDR3 protein. The table includes 350,000 to 400,000 distinct CDR3 sequences, 9% to 10% detected once. Sequencing was performed on naive T cells sorted from blood. The source is a woman in her 50s in good health.

This clonotype appeared a few times. The rearrangement links TRBV5-5 to TRBJ2-7; TRBD2 matches at 13 bases. The CDR3 spans 15 residues. Germline V gene lookup returns CDR1 SGHKS and CDR2 YYEKEE (reference sequence). Trimming removed 4 bases from V and 7 bases from J; junction bases left unmatched: 8. The CDR3, as DNA: TGTGCCAGCAGCCCTCTACTAGCGGGGGGGCCAGAGCAGTACTTC. It encodes CASSPLLAGGPEQYF.

The rearrangement links TRBV6-1 to TRBJ2-3; D gene unclear. CDR3 length: 12 amino acids. Germline CDR1 reads MNHNS; CDR2 reads SASEGT. V shed 4 bases and J shed 2 bases, with 4 bases lying between them. The DNA of the CDR3 is TGTGCCAGCAGTGCCTTCACAGATACGCAGTATTTT. Translation gives CASSAFTDTQYF.

The gene calls are TRBV5-6 and TRBJ2-3; D not resolved. The length of the CDR3 is 13 residues. V lost 1 base, J lost 8 bases, and 11 bases lay in between. Germline assignment: CDR1 SGHDT and CDR2 YYEEEE. CDR3 residues: CASSLTRTGTQYF. CDR3 nucleotide sequence: TGTGCCAGCAGCTTGACTCGCACCGGTACGCAGTATTTT.

This clonotype occurred many times. The chain is built from TRBV3-1 and TRBJ2-1; TRBD2 matches at 9 bases. Losses at the gene ends were 0 bases for V and 7 bases for J; bases not matched to a gene: 7. Germline lookup yields CDR1 LGHDT and CDR2 YNNKEL (reference sequence). This CDR3 is 16 amino acids long. CDR3 loop: CASSQDRSGRKNEQFF. The CDR3, as DNA: TGTGCCAGCAGCCAAGATCGCAGCGGGAGGAAGAATGAGCAGTTCTTC.

This chain uses TRBV11-1 with TRBJ2-6; 7 bases fit TRBD1. Germline V gene sequence: CDR1 SGHAT, CDR2 FQDESV (reference sequence). The V and J ends lost 7 bases and 3 bases, in that order; junction bases with no gene match: 12. The CDR3 runs 17 residues. The CDR3 is CASTLTGTPFGANVLTF. The CDR3 DNA reads as TGTGCCAGCACCCTGACAGGGACACCCTTTGGGGCCAACGTCCTGACTTTC.

This clonotype was found a few times. V is TRBV20-1 and J is TRBJ2-5; no clear D gene. This CDR3 has 15 amino acids. Deletions cut 3 bases from V and 0 bases from J, with 14 bases between. Germline V CDR1 and CDR2: DFQATT, SNEGSKA (reference sequence). Here the CDR3 DNA reads TGCAGTGCTAGGTTGCCAGGATGGTACCAAGAGACCCAGTACTTC. It is translated as CSARLPGWYQETQYF.

This chain connects TRBV10-3 to TRBJ2-1, with TRBD2 identical over 9 bases. CDR3 size: 15 residues. V was clipped by 10 bases and J by 2 bases; unmatched bases: 9. The V gene's germline CDR1 is ENHRY and CDR2 SYGVKD. The DNA for the CDR3 is TGTGCCACAACATATAGCGGGAGAGCCTACAATGAGCAGTTCTTC. As protein: CATTYSGRAYNEQFF.

This clonotype has just a few counts. The chain links TRBV5-1 to TRBJ2-5, with TRBD2 identical over 10 bases. Germline-derived CDR1 and CDR2 are SGHRS and YFSETQ. This CDR3 is built from 15 residues. After removal of 0 bases from V and 7 bases from J, the junction contained 6 bases not matched to a gene. The CDR3 here is CASSLEAASGRTQYF. CDR3 in DNA: TGCGCCAGCAGCTTGGAAGCGGCTAGCGGGAGGACCCAGTACTTC.

The chain employs TRBV9 and TRBJ2-5; no firm D call. V shed 2 bases and J shed 1 base, with 6 bases lying between them. The germline CDR1 and CDR2 sequences are SGDLS and YYNGEE. The CDR3 spans 13 residues. CDR3 nucleotide sequence: TGTGCCAGCAGCGTGGACCCCCAAGAGACCCAGTACTTC. Protein sequence: CASSVDPQETQYF.

This clonotype was observed at least ten times. The V gene is TRBV29-1, the J gene TRBJ1-1; D remains ambiguous. The CDR3 has 12 amino acids. Germline V lookup: CDR1 SQVTM, CDR2 ANQGSEA. V shed 4 bases and J shed 7 bases, with 13 bases lying between them. The CDR3 DNA is TGCAGCGTTGTGGGGATGGAGAATGAAGCTTTCTTT. This sequence encodes CSVVGMENEAFF.

This clonotype was seen only a few times. The chain uses TRBV5-1 and TRBJ2-2; D gene unclear. CDR3 length: 14 amino acids. V was shortened by 4 bases and J by 8 bases, with 15 bases between the two germline ends. Germline V gene lookup returns CDR1 SGHRS and CDR2 YFSETQ. In DNA, the CDR3 is TGCGCCAGCAGCCTGGCCTCGAAGGCGGGGGAGCTGTTTTTT. Encoded protein: CASSLASKAGELFF.

The V and J genes are TRBV5-1 and TRBJ1-2; TRBD1 aligns across 7 bases. Losses at the gene ends were 7 bases for V and 7 bases for J; bases not matched to a gene: 10. From germline, CDR1 is SGHRS and CDR2 YFSETQ. The CDR3 runs 13 residues. Here the CDR3 DNA reads TGCGCCAGCTCCCGGGGGACAGAGTCTGGCTACACCTTC. Translating it yields CASSRGTESGYTF.

This clonotype was seen ten or more times. The chain uses TRBV2 and TRBJ2-7, with D possibly matching TRBD1 (6 bases). Germline values: CDR1 SNHLY, CDR2 FYNNEI. V lost 2 bases and J lost 4, with 6 bases in between. The CDR3 length is 12 residues. DNA of the CDR3: TGTGCCAGCAGTGAACAGGGGTACGAGCAGTACTTC. It yields the protein CASSEQGYEQYF.

The table lists this clonotype with a few counts. V gene TRBV27 combines with J gene TRBJ2-6; the D is unclear. The germline V gene encodes CDR1 MNHEY and CDR2 SMNVEV (reference sequence). The CDR3 sequence is 14 residues long. Trimming pared 8 bases from V and 0 bases from J, leaving 8 bases between. In DNA, the CDR3 is TGTGCCAGCTCGACAAACTCTGGGGCCAACGTCCTGACTTTC. It encodes CASSTNSGANVLTF.

Only a few counts were recorded for this clonotype. The V gene is TRBV2, the J gene TRBJ1-1; D is uncertain. Germline V gene sequence: CDR1 SNHLY, CDR2 FYNNEI. The ends were cut back, 5 bases at V and 3 bases at J, with 7 bases in the middle. There are 12 residues in the CDR3. The CDR3 spells CASSTTDTEAFF. The CDR3, as DNA: TGTGCCAGCAGTACTACGGACACTGAAGCTTTCTTT.

In this sample, this clonotype turned up many times. V gene TRBV29-1 combines with J gene TRBJ1-2; D may be TRBD1 (5 bases). V gave up 5 bases and J gave up 4 bases, with 11 bases separating them. CDR1 is SQVTM and CDR2 is ANQGSEA in the germline V gene. This CDR3 contains 12 residues. CDR3 amino acids: CSVFRQLYGYTF. CDR3 nucleotides: TGCAGCGTTTTTAGACAGCTCTATGGCTACACCTTC.

This clonotype was observed a handful of times. The chain couples TRBV20-1 to TRBJ1-1; a possible D gene is TRBD1 (5 bases). The CDR3 length is 15 residues. The V gene lost 0 bases and the J gene lost 0 bases, with 11 bases spanning the gap. Looked up from germline, CDR1 is DFQATT and CDR2 is SNEGSKA (reference sequence). CDR3 region: CSARDWGGMNTEAFF. CDR3 nucleotides: TGCAGTGCTAGAGATTGGGGGGGGATGAACACTGAAGCTTTCTTT.